This is a list of T cell receptor beta chains from one sample in a study of neurological immune-mediated disorders. TCRdb fed the 5' RACE reads into MiXCR, producing one record per CDR3 protein. The sample records 60,000 to 85,000 distinct CDR3 sequences, around 5% being singletons. Material for sequencing was PBMCs. The receptors come from a man younger than 35 with multiple sclerosis. Each CDR3 is given with its conserved first and last residue. Fields, in order: D gene, J gene, clone size, V gene, CDR3 length, CDR3 DNA, CDR3 protein. D genes are given only for firm matches. Only part of the rows carry a size: once, few, many, or a class if the clone is expanded.

D: -
J: TRBJ2-3
size: many
V: TRBV5-1
length: 15
DNA: TGCGCCAGCAGCTTGACTAGCCCCCTCACAGATACGCAGTATTTT
CDR3: CASSLTSPLTDTQYF

D: -
J: TRBJ1-1
size: many
V: TRBV14
length: 13
DNA: TGTGCCAGCAGCCTCGGGGCGAACACTGAAGCTTTCTTT
CDR3: CASSLGANTEAFF

D: TRBD1
J: TRBJ1-4
size: few
V: TRBV12-3/TRBV12-4
length: 15
DNA: TGTGCCAGCAGTTCCGGACAGGGGGGTAATGAAAAACTGTTTTTT
CDR3: CASSSGQGGNEKLFF

D: -
J: TRBJ2-1
size: -
V: TRBV24-1
length: 14
DNA: TGTGCCACCAGTGATTGGGATACCGGCAATGAGCAGTTCTTC
CDR3: CATSDWDTGNEQFF

D: -
J: TRBJ2-2
size: many
V: TRBV10-3
length: 15
DNA: TGTGCCATCAGTGGGACGGGTTCGAACACCGGGGAGCTGTTTTTT
CDR3: CAISGTGSNTGELFF

D: TRBD2
J: TRBJ2-6
size: many
V: TRBV6-6
length: 18
DNA: TGTGCCAGCAGTTACGAAATCGGGGGGAGCTCTGGGGCCAACGTCCTGACTTTC
CDR3: CASSYEIGGSSGANVLTF

D: TRBD1
J: TRBJ2-2
size: many
V: TRBV20-1
length: 18
DNA: TGCAGTGCTCAACCGAGGGGGGGGGACAGGGGATGGACCGGGGAGCTGTTTTTT
CDR3: CSAQPRGGDRGWTGELFF

D: TRBD2
J: TRBJ2-7
size: many
V: TRBV28
length: 13
DNA: TGTGCCAGCAGTTTAGAGCGGGAGTATGAGCAGTACTTC
CDR3: CASSLEREYEQYF

D: -
J: TRBJ2-7
size: many
V: TRBV5-1
length: 12
DNA: TGCGCCAGCAGCAGCACAACCTACGAGCAGTACTTC
CDR3: CASSSTTYEQYF

D: TRBD2
J: TRBJ2-1
size: many
V: TRBV7-9
length: 16
DNA: TGTGCCAGCAGCGCCTGGACTAGCGGGATCTACAATGAGCAGTTCTTC
CDR3: CASSAWTSGIYNEQFF

D: -
J: TRBJ1-1
size: many
V: TRBV7-9
length: 13
DNA: TGTGCCAGCACCTCAAGAGTGGGATTTGAAGCTTTCTTT
CDR3: CASTSRVGFEAFF

D: -
J: TRBJ1-6
size: many
V: TRBV7-3
length: 14
DNA: TGTGCCAGCAGCTTAGACGGGACGAGCTCACCCCTCCACTTT
CDR3: CASSLDGTSSPLHF

D: TRBD2
J: TRBJ2-4
size: many
V: TRBV10-3
length: 17
DNA: TGTGCCATCAGTTCGACTAGCGGGGGGGTCGCCAAAAACATTCAGTACTTC
CDR3: CAISSTSGGVAKNIQYF

D: -
J: TRBJ2-3
size: many
V: TRBV3-1
length: 15
DNA: TGTGCCAGCAGCCATTCTCAGAGTTGGGCAGATACGCAGTATTTT
CDR3: CASSHSQSWADTQYF

D: -
J: TRBJ1-4
size: few
V: TRBV7-2
length: 14
DNA: TGTGCCAGCAGCTACGGGGGATCTAATGAAAAACTGTTTTTT
CDR3: CASSYGGSNEKLFF

D: -
J: TRBJ2-7
size: many
V: TRBV12-3/TRBV12-4
length: 17
DNA: TGTGCCAGCAGTTTAGCTCAGTCAGGGTCGCTAGACTACGAGCAGTACTTC
CDR3: CASSLAQSGSLDYEQYF

D: -
J: TRBJ2-7
size: many
V: TRBV5-6
length: 17
DNA: TGTGCCAGCAGCTTGGACCCGGTTGGGATGAGAAAATACGAGCAGTACTTC
CDR3: CASSLDPVGMRKYEQYF

D: -
J: TRBJ2-5
size: many
V: TRBV7-2
length: 14
DNA: TGTGCCAGCAGCTCCTCCGTTGGGTTGGAGACCCAGTACTTC
CDR3: CASSSSVGLETQYF

D: TRBD1
J: TRBJ2-4
size: many
V: TRBV5-6
length: 15
DNA: TGTGCCAGCAGCTTGGGACGAGGGACAGGGAACATTCAGTACTTC
CDR3: CASSLGRGTGNIQYF

D: TRBD2
J: TRBJ2-1
size: medium-sized
V: TRBV5-1
length: 15
DNA: TGCGCCAGCAGCTCGTCCGGGACTAGCGGAAATGAGCAGTTCTTC
CDR3: CASSSSGTSGNEQFF

D: -
J: TRBJ1-6
size: -
V: TRBV5-1
length: 15
DNA: TGCGCCAGCAGCTTGGCGAGCGGGGGTAATTCACCCCTCAACTTT
CDR3: CASSLASGGNSPLNF

D: TRBD2
J: TRBJ2-5
size: many
V: TRBV5-1
length: 15
DNA: TGCGCCAGCATAAGGGCTAGCGGGAGTAGGAAGACCCAGTACTTC
CDR3: CASIRASGSRKTQYF

D: -
J: TRBJ2-7
size: many
V: TRBV10-2
length: 13
DNA: TGCGCCAGCAGTCTGGACTACTCCTACGAGCAGTACTTC
CDR3: CASSLDYSYEQYF

D: -
J: TRBJ2-5
size: many
V: TRBV9
length: 15
DNA: TGTGCCAGCAGCGTTGCCAGTGCTTACCAAGAGACCCAGTACTTC
CDR3: CASSVASAYQETQYF

D: TRBD2
J: TRBJ2-3
size: many
V: TRBV9
length: 14
DNA: TGTGCCAGCAGCGCGGGACTAGGCGCGGATACGCAGTATTTT
CDR3: CASSAGLGADTQYF

D: TRBD2
J: TRBJ2-7
size: -
V: TRBV7-2
length: 14
DNA: TGTGCCAGCAGCTCACTCGGACTAGCCTACGAGCAGTACTTC
CDR3: CASSSLGLAYEQYF

D: -
J: TRBJ2-1
size: many
V: TRBV4-2
length: 15
DNA: TGTGCCAGCAGGAACGGAGGTATCGTTAGGGATGAGCAGTTCTTC
CDR3: CASRNGGIVRDEQFF

D: TRBD2
J: TRBJ2-2
size: many
V: TRBV10-3
length: 16
DNA: TGTGCCATCAGTGCTTCAGCGGGACTAAACACCGGGGAGCTGTTTTTT
CDR3: CAISASAGLNTGELFF

D: -
J: TRBJ2-4
size: many
V: TRBV27
length: 15
DNA: TGTGCCAGCAGTTATGGGGGGACAAGGTTCAACATTCAGTACTTC
CDR3: CASSYGGTRFNIQYF

D: -
J: TRBJ2-2
size: many
V: TRBV20-1
length: 14
DNA: TGCAGTGCTAGTCAGGGCACAGCGACCGGGGAGCTGTTTTTT
CDR3: CSASQGTATGELFF

D: -
J: TRBJ2-3
size: many
V: TRBV20-1
length: 13
DNA: TGCAGTGCTAGTAAAGAGGGCGCAGATACGCAGTATTTT
CDR3: CSASKEGADTQYF

D: -
J: TRBJ1-2
size: many
V: TRBV5-5
length: 15
DNA: TGTGCCAGCAGCTTGGAGGTGGCACCCAACTATGGCTACACCTTC
CDR3: CASSLEVAPNYGYTF

D: TRBD2
J: TRBJ2-7
size: many
V: TRBV18
length: 12
DNA: TGTGCCAGCTCACGACGGGGAGGGGAGCAGTACTTC
CDR3: CASSRRGGEQYF

D: TRBD1
J: TRBJ2-3
size: many
V: TRBV6-1
length: 14
DNA: TGTGCCAGCAGAAGGACAGGGGGGACAGATACGCAGTATTTT
CDR3: CASRRTGGTDTQYF

D: TRBD1
J: TRBJ1-5
size: many
V: TRBV27
length: 20
DNA: TGTGCCAGCAGTTTAAGAGGACCAACAGGGGGCGCAAGGAGCAATCAGCCCCAGCATTTT
CDR3: CASSLRGPTGGARSNQPQHF

D: -
J: TRBJ2-1
size: many
V: TRBV28
length: 15
DNA: TGTGCCAGCGTCAGTGGGGGGGGCGACGAGAATGAGCAGTTCTTC
CDR3: CASVSGGGDENEQFF

D: TRBD2
J: TRBJ2-3
size: few
V: TRBV7-3
length: 17
DNA: TGTGCCAGCAGCTTAAATGTTCGCGGGGGAAGCACAGATACGCAGTATTTT
CDR3: CASSLNVRGGSTDTQYF

D: -
J: TRBJ1-2
size: many
V: TRBV5-1
length: 14
DNA: TGCGCCAGCAGCCCCTGGGACACAAGCTATGGCTACACCTTC
CDR3: CASSPWDTSYGYTF

D: -
J: TRBJ1-2
size: many
V: TRBV7-2
length: 17
DNA: TGTGCCAGCAGCTTTCGTCGGGCAGGGGCTGCTAACTATGGCTACACCTTC
CDR3: CASSFRRAGAANYGYTF

D: -
J: TRBJ2-5
size: many
V: TRBV3-1
length: 12
DNA: TGTGCCAGCAGCCAGACCCGGGAGACCCAGTACTTC
CDR3: CASSQTRETQYF

D: -
J: TRBJ2-1
size: many
V: TRBV6-6
length: 15
DNA: TGTGCCAGCAGTTACGCAGCAGCCTCCTACAATGAGCAGTTCTTC
CDR3: CASSYAAASYNEQFF

D: -
J: TRBJ2-1
size: many
V: TRBV20-1
length: 10
DNA: TGCAGTTGTCACGGCAATGAGCAGTTCTTC
CDR3: CSCHGNEQFF

D: -
J: TRBJ1-2
size: many
V: TRBV29-1
length: 12
DNA: TGCAGCGTTGTCCAGGGGCACTATGGCTACACCTTC
CDR3: CSVVQGHYGYTF

D: -
J: TRBJ1-5
size: -
V: TRBV27
length: 13
DNA: TGTGCCAGCAGTTTAAGTGGCAATCAGCCCCAGAATTTT
CDR3: CASSLSGNQPQNF

D: -
J: TRBJ2-7
size: many
V: TRBV6-2/TRBV6-3
length: 16
DNA: TGTGCCAGCAGTTACGGTGGCGGGATAGCTTCCTACGAGCAGTACTTC
CDR3: CASSYGGGIASYEQYF

D: -
J: TRBJ1-1
size: many
V: TRBV20-1
length: 13
DNA: TGCAGTGCTAGGGACTCGGGGAGCACTGAAGCTTTCTTT
CDR3: CSARDSGSTEAFF

D: -
J: TRBJ2-6
size: many
V: TRBV5-5
length: 14
DNA: TGTGCCAGCAGCTTTGGAACTGGGGCCAACGTCCTGACTTTC
CDR3: CASSFGTGANVLTF

D: TRBD1
J: TRBJ1-1
size: many
V: TRBV5-1
length: 16
DNA: TGCGCCAGCAGCTGGGGGACAGGAGCCGCGGGCACTGAAGCTTTCTTT
CDR3: CASSWGTGAAGTEAFF

D: TRBD1
J: TRBJ1-5
size: few
V: TRBV27
length: 15
DNA: TGTGCCAGCAGTCCAACGACAGGGTTGAATCAGCCCCAGAATTTT
CDR3: CASSPTTGLNQPQNF

D: TRBD1
J: TRBJ1-1
size: many
V: TRBV7-9
length: 16
DNA: TGTGCCAGCAGCCTGGGGACAGGGGGCGTTTGGACTGAAGCTTTCTTT
CDR3: CASSLGTGGVWTEAFF

D: TRBD2
J: TRBJ2-1
size: many
V: TRBV24-1
length: 17
DNA: TGTGCCACCAGTGATCCGGTGGGGAGCGGGAGAGGGAATGAGCAGTTCTTC
CDR3: CATSDPVGSGRGNEQFF

D: -
J: TRBJ1-5
size: once
V: TRBV20-1
length: 16
DNA: TGCAGTGCCTCAGAATCCCTCCAAGGGGCCAATCAGCCCCAGCATTTT
CDR3: CSASESLQGANQPQHF

D: -
J: TRBJ1-1
size: many
V: TRBV5-1
length: 14
DNA: TGCGCCAGCAGCGAAACAGGGAGTAACACTGAAGCTTTCTTT
CDR3: CASSETGSNTEAFF

D: TRBD2
J: TRBJ2-3
size: many
V: TRBV20-1
length: 16
DNA: TGCAGTGCTAGAGATCGGGCGGGAGGAAGCACAGATACGCAGTATTTT
CDR3: CSARDRAGGSTDTQYF